The clone carrying this T cell receptor (beta chain) was found many times. Its antigen is unknown. The data originate from a study of T cells in Graves' hyperthyroidism and ophthalmopathy. Study-wide results and limits: The model made its ophthalmopathy prediction, and onset followed a median around six months later.

V shed 2 bases and J shed 2 bases, with 9 bases lying between them. The CDR3 length is 14 residues. Germline V CDR1 and CDR2: SGHVS, FNYEAQ. Researchers amplified the TCR beta CDR3 regions from RNA transcripts. HTBI primers drove first-round RT-PCR of the TCR CDR3. TCRdb re-analysed the multiplex PCR reads in MiXCR, keeping a single row per CDR3 protein. The table includes 330,000 or so distinct CDR3 sequences, 15% to 20% detected once. This receptor was identified in a woman in her forties with Graves' ophthalmopathy. Sequencing input: blood. The chain carries TRBV7-6 and TRBJ2-5, with D perhaps TRBD1 (5 bases). The CDR3 DNA reads TGTGCCAGCAGCTTAATGGGGCAGCAAGAGACCCAGTACTTC. Amino acids: CASSLMGQQETQYF.